Listed below are T cell receptor beta chains from one sample, sequenced in a study of T cell responses to AZD1222 COVID-19 vaccine. Assay used: immunoSEQ multiplex PCR; TCRdb lists only in-frame clones, some missing. The sample shows over 120,000 clones, 85% to 95% of them seen only once. Sequencing was performed on peripheral blood, taken after recovery from COVID-19. The receptors were gathered from an adult who had recovered from COVID-19. The CDR3 runs from the conserved cysteine through the conserved F or W. D genes are given only for firm matches. A clone size is listed for some rows: how often the clone was seen (once, few, many), or a class if it is expanded.

d_call	cdr3_length	v_call	j_call	clone_size	cdr3_aa	cdr3_nt
NA	16	TRBV27	TRBJ2-7	NA	CASSFLPLAPNYEQYF	TGTGCCAGCAGTTTCCTACCCTTAGCGCCCAACTACGAGCAGTACTTC
NA	13	TRBV28	TRBJ1-2	NA	CASSMGGIGGYTF	TGTGCCAGCAGCATGGGGGGGATAGGTGGCTACACCTTC
NA	14	TRBV19	TRBJ1-1	NA	CASSISQENTEAFF	TGTGCCAGTAGTATATCCCAGGAGAACACTGAAGCTTTCTTT
NA	15	TRBV9	TRBJ2-7	few	CASSVAGSGVYEQYF	TGTGCCAGCAGCGTAGCGGGCAGCGGCGTCTACGAGCAGTACTTC
TRBD1	14	TRBV28	TRBJ2-5	NA	CASSSRTGQETQYF	TGTGCCAGCAGTTCTAGGACAGGGCAAGAGACCCAGTACTTC
NA	15	TRBV19	TRBJ2-7	NA	CASSMGEPSSYEQYF	TGTGCCAGTAGTATGGGCGAGCCGAGCTCCTACGAGCAGTACTTC
TRBD2	17	TRBV2	TRBJ2-3	NA	CASRSLEWTSGPDTQYF	TGTGCCAGCAGGTCCCTCGAGTGGACTAGCGGGCCAGATACGCAGTATTTT
NA	16	TRBV11-2	TRBJ1-1	NA	CASSPGYGGRYTEAFF	TGTGCCAGCAGCCCGGGGTACGGGGGTAGGTACACTGAAGCTTTCTTT
NA	14	TRBV4-2	TRBJ2-7	NA	CASSQDRGSGEQYF	TGTGCCAGCAGCCAAGATAGGGGGAGCGGCGAGCAGTACTTC
NA	13	TRBV18	TRBJ1-5	NA	CASSPGENQPQHF	TGTGCCAGCTCACCGGGAGAAAATCAGCCCCAGCATTTT
NA	14	TRBV28	TRBJ2-7	once	CASTTDSYYYEQYF	TGTGCCAGCACTACAGACTCCTACTACTACGAGCAGTACTTC
TRBD1	15	TRBV20-1	TRBJ1-4	NA	CSASLGQGLIEKLFF	TGCAGTGCTAGTTTAGGACAGGGTCTGATTGAAAAACTGTTTTTT
NA	19	TRBV7-8	TRBJ2-3	once	CASSLEGRAARESTDTQYF	TGTGCCAGCAGCTTAGAGGGTAGGGCCGCCCGAGAGTCCACAGATACGCAGTATTTT
NA	16	TRBV19	TRBJ1-5	once	CASSIPKRQPDGPQHF	TGTGCCAGTAGTATCCCTAAACGACAGCCCGATGGACCCCAGCATTTT
TRBD1	13	TRBV10-2	TRBJ1-2	once	CASRDRVDYGYTF	TGCGCCAGCAGGGACAGGGTTGACTATGGCTACACCTTC
TRBD1	15	TRBV28	TRBJ1-2	NA	CASRRVRDREDRYTF	TGTGCCAGCAGACGAGTCCGGGACAGGGAAGATCGCTACACCTTC
TRBD1	20	TRBV3-1/TRBV3-2	TRBJ1-2	few	CASSPLVPPGQGTFNYGYTF	TGTGCCAGCAGTCCTCTTGTTCCCCCGGGACAGGGCACCTTTAACTATGGCTACACCTTC
NA	15	TRBV5-6	TRBJ1-5	NA	CASSLGGMKDQPQHF	TGTGCCAGCAGCTTGGGAGGGATGAAGGATCAGCCCCAGCATTTT
NA	13	TRBV6-5	TRBJ1-5	NA	CASSSDSHQPQHF	TGTGCCAGCAGTTCGGACAGCCATCAGCCCCAGCATTTT
NA	16	TRBV7-3	TRBJ2-6	NA	CASTQKPASGANVLTF	TGTGCCAGCACCCAAAAGCCGGCCTCTGGGGCCAACGTCCTGACTTTC
NA	14	TRBV5-1	TRBJ2-2	once	CASSLKTDTGELFF	TGCGCCAGCAGCTTAAAAACAGACACCGGGGAGCTGTTTTTT
NA	14	TRBV19	TRBJ1-2	once	CASMASESSYGYTF	TGTGCCAGTATGGCGTCGGAGAGCTCCTATGGCTACACCTTC
NA	15	TRBV11-2	TRBJ2-3	NA	CASSLDGLSTDTQYF	TGTGCCAGCAGCTTAGACGGACTTAGCACAGATACGCAGTATTTT
NA	18	TRBV28	TRBJ2-1	NA	CASKDSPGGGSSYNEQFF	TGTGCCAGCAAGGACAGCCCGGGGGGCGGGAGCTCCTACAATGAGCAGTTCTTC
NA	13	TRBV6-5	TRBJ2-5	NA	CASSYGGKETQYF	TGTGCCAGCAGTTACGGCGGGAAGGAGACCCAGTACTTC
TRBD1	15	TRBV6-2/TRBV6-3	TRBJ1-2	NA	CASSYSRTGARGYTF	TGTGCCAGCAGTTACTCGAGGACAGGGGCTCGGGGCTACACCTTC
NA	13	TRBV30	TRBJ1-5	NA	CALSGDSNQPQHF	TGTGCCCTGAGCGGGGACAGCAATCAGCCCCAGCATTTT
NA	12	TRBV28	TRBJ1-1	NA	CASSSADREAFF	TGTGCCAGCAGTTCAGCAGACCGTGAAGCTTTCTTT
NA	14	TRBV19	TRBJ2-1	NA	CASSETSSYNEQFF	TGTGCCAGTAGTGAAACGAGCTCCTACAATGAGCAGTTCTTC
TRBD2	20	TRBV2	TRBJ2-1	NA	CASSSGVLAGGPGTYNEQFF	TGTGCCAGCAGTTCCGGGGTACTAGCGGGAGGGCCAGGGACCTACAATGAGCAGTTCTTC
TRBD1	17	TRBV28	TRBJ2-2	NA	CASSLGQGPPNTGELFF	TGTGCCAGCAGCCTGGGACAGGGGCCCCCGAACACCGGGGAGCTGTTTTTT
NA	16	TRBV27	TRBJ2-3	NA	CASSIGVFGSTDTQYF	TGTGCCAGCAGTATAGGGGTATTCGGGAGCACAGATACGCAGTATTTT
TRBD1	15	TRBV19	TRBJ1-1	NA	CASSVRTGRFPEAFF	TGTGCCAGTAGCGTGAGGACAGGGCGTTTCCCTGAAGCTTTCTTT
NA	13	TRBV12-3/TRBV12-4	TRBJ1-5	NA	CASSYRENQPQHF	TGTGCCAGCAGTTACAGGGAAAATCAGCCCCAGCATTTT
NA	14	TRBV6-5	TRBJ2-7	NA	CASSYGRTYREQYF	TGTGCCAGCAGTTATGGTAGGACTTACCGAGAGCAGTACTTC
NA	15	TRBV7-2	TRBJ2-7	NA	CASSFGLSASYEQYF	TGTGCCAGCAGCTTTGGGCTAAGCGCTTCTTACGAGCAGTACTTC
TRBD1	15	TRBV9	TRBJ2-2	NA	CASSGRGSNTGELFF	TGTGCCAGCAGCGGCAGGGGGTCGAACACCGGGGAGCTGTTTTTT
NA	17	TRBV14	TRBJ1-2	NA	CASSFSPEVTHLYGYTF	TGTGCCAGCAGCTTCTCCCCAGAGGTTACGCACCTTTATGGCTACACCTTC
TRBD2	14	TRBV4-1	TRBJ2-7	NA	CASSPAAGEYEQYF	TGCGCCAGCAGTCCCGCAGCGGGAGAATACGAGCAGTACTTC
NA	15	TRBV2	TRBJ2-3	NA	CASSTGEVWTDTQYF	TGTGCCAGCAGTACGGGAGAGGTGTGGACAGATACGCAGTATTTT
NA	13	TRBV27	TRBJ2-7	NA	CASSYRDVTEQYF	TGTGCCAGCAGTTACAGGGATGTAACCGAGCAGTACTTC
NA	12	TRBV6-5	TRBJ1-1	NA	CASSPLNTEAFF	TGTGCCAGCAGTCCACTGAACACTGAAGCTTTCTTT
TRBD1	14	TRBV2	TRBJ1-2	NA	CASTRTGTNYGYTF	TGTGCCAGCACTCGGACAGGAACTAACTATGGCTACACCTTC
NA	13	TRBV6-1	TRBJ1-4	NA	CASSEKDREKLFF	TGTGCCAGCAGTGAAAAAGACAGGGAAAAACTGTTTTTT
NA	15	TRBV7-3	TRBJ2-3	once	CASSESGRNTDTQYF	TGTGCCAGCAGCGAGAGCGGGCGCAACACAGATACGCAGTATTTT
NA	18	TRBV2	TRBJ2-1	NA	CATREEGYPLRSYNEQFF	TGTGCCACCAGGGAGGAGGGTTACCCCCTACGCTCCTACAATGAGCAGTTCTTC
TRBD2	17	TRBV7-3	TRBJ2-2	NA	CASSTQRAGSNTGELFF	TGTGCCAGCAGCACCCAAAGAGCGGGGTCGAACACCGGGGAGCTGTTTTTT
TRBD2	20	TRBV19	TRBJ2-5	NA	CASSGPGLAGEGGFQETQYF	TGTGCCAGTAGCGGACCGGGACTAGCGGGAGAGGGAGGGTTTCAAGAGACCCAGTACTTC
NA	15	TRBV25-1	TRBJ1-1	NA	CASLKGWGGYTEAFF	TGTGCCAGCCTAAAGGGGTGGGGTGGGTACACTGAAGCTTTCTTT
NA	14	TRBV29-1	TRBJ1-2	NA	CSVEGLRSPYGYTF	TGCAGCGTTGAAGGCTTGCGGAGCCCCTATGGCTACACCTTC
NA	12	TRBV5-1	TRBJ1-3	NA	CASSNGRNTIYF	TGCGCCAGCAGCAACGGCCGAAACACCATATATTTT